This T cell receptor (beta chain) was recorded in a study of blood T cell repertoires in COVID-19. The CDR3 spans 12 residues. Looked up from germline, CDR1 is SGHVS and CDR2 is FQNEAQ. V gave up 4 bases and J gave up 5 bases, with 9 bases separating them. Method: immunoSEQ multiplex PCR; TCRdb's copy keeps in-frame clones and lacks some. The repertoire holds around 180,000 clones, around 87% seen once, with nearly 2.5% in the top ten. This clonotype was obtained from a man aged 35 to 55 with active or convalescent COVID-19. The rearrangement uses TRBV7-8 and TRBJ2-7; TRBD2 might be the D (5 bases). Sequences were obtained from peripheral blood. For the CDR3, the DNA is TGTGCCAGCAGCTCCTCCGGGAACGAGCAGTACTTC. Its translation: CASSSSGNEQYF.